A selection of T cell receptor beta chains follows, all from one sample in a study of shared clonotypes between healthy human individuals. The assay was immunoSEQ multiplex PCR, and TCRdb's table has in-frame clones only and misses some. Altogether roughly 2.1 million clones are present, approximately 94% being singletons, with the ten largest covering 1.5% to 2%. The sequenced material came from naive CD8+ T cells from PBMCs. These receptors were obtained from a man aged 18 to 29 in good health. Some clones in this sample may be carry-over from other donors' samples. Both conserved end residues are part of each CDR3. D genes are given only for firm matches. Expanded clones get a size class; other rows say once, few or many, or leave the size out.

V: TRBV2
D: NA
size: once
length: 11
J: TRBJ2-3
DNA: TGTGCCACCGGTGGGCGGGATACGCAGTATTTT
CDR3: CATGGRDTQYF

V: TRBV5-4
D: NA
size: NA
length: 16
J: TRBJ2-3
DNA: TGTGCCAGCAGCGCCATAACCGTGCGGACTACAGATACGCAGTATTTT
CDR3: CASSAITVRTTDTQYF

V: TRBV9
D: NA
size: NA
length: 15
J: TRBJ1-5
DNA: TGTGCCAGCAGCGTCAGCCCCCTTAGCAATCAGCCCCAGCATTTT
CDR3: CASSVSPLSNQPQHF

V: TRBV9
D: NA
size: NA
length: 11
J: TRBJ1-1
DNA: TGTGCCAGCAGCGCGGGGGGTGAAGCTTTCTTT
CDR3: CASSAGGEAFF

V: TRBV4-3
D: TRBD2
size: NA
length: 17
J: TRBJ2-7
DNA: TGCGCCAGCAGCCCGCACCGGACTAGCGGGCCCACCTACGAGCAGTACTTC
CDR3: CASSPHRTSGPTYEQYF

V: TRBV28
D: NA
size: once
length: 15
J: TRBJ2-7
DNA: TGTGCCAGCAGTTTCAGGATGGGAGCGGGCAGCGAGCAGTACTTC
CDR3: CASSFRMGAGSEQYF

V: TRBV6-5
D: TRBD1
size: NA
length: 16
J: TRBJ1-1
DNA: TGTGCCAGCAGTTACTCGACAGGGGGCGAGAACACTGAAGCTTTCTTT
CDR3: CASSYSTGGENTEAFF

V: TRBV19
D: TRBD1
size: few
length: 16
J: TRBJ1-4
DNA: TGTGCCAGTAGTACCCCAGACAGGGCAACTAATGAAAAACTGTTTTTT
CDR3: CASSTPDRATNEKLFF

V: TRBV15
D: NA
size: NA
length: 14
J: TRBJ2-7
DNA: TGTGCCACCAGCAGAGATCGACGAGGATACGAGCAGTACTTC
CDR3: CATSRDRRGYEQYF

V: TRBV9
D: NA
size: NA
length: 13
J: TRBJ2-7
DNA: TGTGCCAGCGCAGGCTACAGCTCCTACGAGCAGTACTTC
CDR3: CASAGYSSYEQYF

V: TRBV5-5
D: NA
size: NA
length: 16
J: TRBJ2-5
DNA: TGTGCCAGCAGCGGGCGGGACAGACGGCTAGATGAGACCCAGTACTTC
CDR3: CASSGRDRRLDETQYF

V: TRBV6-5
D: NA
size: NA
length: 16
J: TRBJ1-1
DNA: TGTGCCAGCAGTTACCAAGACATGGTACGTGGCCTTGAAGCTTTCTTT
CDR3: CASSYQDMVRGLEAFF

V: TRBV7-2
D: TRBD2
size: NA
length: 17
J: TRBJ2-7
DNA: TGTGCCAGCACCCCCCGGGGTAGCGGGAGTCTCCCCTACGAGCAGTACTTC
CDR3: CASTPRGSGSLPYEQYF

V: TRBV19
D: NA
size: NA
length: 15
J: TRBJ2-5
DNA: TGTGCCAGTAGTATAAGCCGGACACGATGGGAGACCCAGTACTTC
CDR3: CASSISRTRWETQYF

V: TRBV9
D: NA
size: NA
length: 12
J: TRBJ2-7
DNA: TGTGCCTGCCGGGTCCCACCCTACGAGCAGTACTTC
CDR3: CACRVPPYEQYF

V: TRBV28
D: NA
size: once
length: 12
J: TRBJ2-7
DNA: TGTGCCAGCACGCGGGTTACCTACGAGCAGTACTTC
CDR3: CASTRVTYEQYF

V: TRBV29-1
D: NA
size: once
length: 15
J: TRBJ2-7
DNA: TGCAGCGTTGTTTGGGTAGGAGGGAAATCCTACGAGCAGTACTTC
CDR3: CSVVWVGGKSYEQYF

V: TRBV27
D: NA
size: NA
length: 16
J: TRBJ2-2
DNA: TGTGCCAGCACCCATGTGGGGGGAACGAACACCGGGGAGCTGTTTTTT
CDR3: CASTHVGGTNTGELFF

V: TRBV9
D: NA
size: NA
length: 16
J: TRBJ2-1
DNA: TGTGCCAGCAGCGTAGGTCGGGGGAGCGGCAACAATGAGCAGTTCTTC
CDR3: CASSVGRGSGNNEQFF

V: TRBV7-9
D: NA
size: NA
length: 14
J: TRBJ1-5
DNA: TGTGCCAGCAGCGCCCCGGCGCTTGGCCAGCCCCAGCATTTT
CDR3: CASSAPALGQPQHF

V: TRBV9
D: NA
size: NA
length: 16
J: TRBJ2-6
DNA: TGTGCCAGCAGCGGAGGACGGCTCTCTGGGGCCAACGTCCTGACTTTC
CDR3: CASSGGRLSGANVLTF

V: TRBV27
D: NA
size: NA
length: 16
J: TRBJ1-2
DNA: TGTGCCAGCAAACCTGCAAAATGGGGTCTTAACTATGGCTACACCTTC
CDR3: CASKPAKWGLNYGYTF

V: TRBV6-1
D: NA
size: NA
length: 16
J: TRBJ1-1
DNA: TGTGCCAGCAGTGCCTACAGATCAAACATGAACACTGAAGCTTTCTTT
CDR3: CASSAYRSNMNTEAFF

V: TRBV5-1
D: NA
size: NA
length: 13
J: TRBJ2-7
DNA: TGCGCCAGCAGCGCCAGGGTCTCCTACGAGCAGTACTTC
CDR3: CASSARVSYEQYF

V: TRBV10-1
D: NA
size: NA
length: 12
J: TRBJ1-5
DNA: TGCGCCAGCAGTGAGGGGGCTTCGCCCCAGCATTTT
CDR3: CASSEGASPQHF

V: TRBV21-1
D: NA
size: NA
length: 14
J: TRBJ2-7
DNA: TGTGCCAGCAGCAAAGGGGGACAGGGTCGCGAGCAGTACTTC
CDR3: CASSKGGQGREQYF

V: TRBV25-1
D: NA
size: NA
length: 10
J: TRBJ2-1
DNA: TGTGCCAGTCGTCTCAATGAGCAGTTCTTC
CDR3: CASRLNEQFF

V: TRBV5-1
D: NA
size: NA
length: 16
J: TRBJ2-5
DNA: TGCGCCAGCAGCTTCAGTACAGGCAACCCCCCGGAGACCCAGTACTTC
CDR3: CASSFSTGNPPETQYF

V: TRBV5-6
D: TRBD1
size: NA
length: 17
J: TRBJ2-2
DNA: TGTGCCAGCAGAGCCGGGACAGGGACCCAGGACACCGGGGAGCTGTTTTTT
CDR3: CASRAGTGTQDTGELFF

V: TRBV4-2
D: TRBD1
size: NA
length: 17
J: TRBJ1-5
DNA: TGTGCCAGCAGCCAAGACCTAACCAGGACAGGGTTTCAGCCCCAGCATTTT
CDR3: CASSQDLTRTGFQPQHF

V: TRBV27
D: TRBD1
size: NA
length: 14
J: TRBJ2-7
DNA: TGTGCCAGCAGTTTTGGGACAGCGACCTACGAGCAGTACTTC
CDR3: CASSFGTATYEQYF

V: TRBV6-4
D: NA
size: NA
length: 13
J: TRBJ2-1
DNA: TGTGCCAGCAGTGACTCCACAGCCAATGAGCAGTTCTTC
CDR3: CASSDSTANEQFF

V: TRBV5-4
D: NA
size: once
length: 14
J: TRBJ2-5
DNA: TGTGCCAGCAGCTCGGACGCCATCCAAGAGACCCAGTACTTC
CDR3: CASSSDAIQETQYF

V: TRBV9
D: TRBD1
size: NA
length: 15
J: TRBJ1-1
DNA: TGTGCCAGCAGCGTAGCTGGGACAGCTAACACTGAAGCTTTCTTT
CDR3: CASSVAGTANTEAFF

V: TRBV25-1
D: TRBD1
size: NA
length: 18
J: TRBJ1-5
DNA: TGTGCCAGCAGTGAGACAGGGGTCCCGGGGGGGGGCAATCAGCCCCAGCATTTT
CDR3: CASSETGVPGGGNQPQHF

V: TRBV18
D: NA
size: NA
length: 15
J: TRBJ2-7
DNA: TGTGCCAGCTCACCCACGGACAGACCGACCTACGAGCAGTACTTC
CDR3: CASSPTDRPTYEQYF

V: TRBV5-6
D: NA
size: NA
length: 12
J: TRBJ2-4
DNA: TGTGCCAGCAGCGGGGGCGAAAACATTCAGTACTTC
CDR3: CASSGGENIQYF

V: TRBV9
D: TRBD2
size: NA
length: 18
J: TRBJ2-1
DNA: TGTGCCAGCAGCGTAGCTAGGGCGGGAGGGCCCAACTACAATGAGCAGTTCTTC
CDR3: CASSVARAGGPNYNEQFF

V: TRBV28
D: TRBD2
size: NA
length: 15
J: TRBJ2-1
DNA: TGTGCCACCACCCTAGCGGGATCGACCTACAATGAGCAGTTCTTC
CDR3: CATTLAGSTYNEQFF

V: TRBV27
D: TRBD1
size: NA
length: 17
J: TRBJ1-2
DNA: TGTGCCAGCAGCCCGGGACAGGGCCCTTTCGCGGGCTATGGCTACACCTTC
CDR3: CASSPGQGPFAGYGYTF

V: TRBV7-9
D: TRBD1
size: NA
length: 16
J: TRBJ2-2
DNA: TGTGCCAGCAGCTTAGAGACAGGGCGAATCACCGGGGAGCTGTTTTTT
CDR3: CASSLETGRITGELFF

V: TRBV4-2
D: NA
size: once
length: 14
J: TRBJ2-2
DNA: TGTGCCAGCAGCCAAGGTCCCGGGTCCGGGGAGCTGTTTTTT
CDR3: CASSQGPGSGELFF

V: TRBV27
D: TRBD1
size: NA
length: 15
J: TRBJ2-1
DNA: TGTGCCAGCAGCGCCGGAAGGGGGCCCTACAATGAGCAGTTCTTC
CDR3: CASSAGRGPYNEQFF

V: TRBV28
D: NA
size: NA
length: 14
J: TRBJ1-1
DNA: TGTGCCAGCAGCCCGATTTCATGGGCCACTGAAGCTTTCTTT
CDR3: CASSPISWATEAFF

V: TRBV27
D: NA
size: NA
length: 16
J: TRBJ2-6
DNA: TGTGCCAGCAGTTTATCCCGGGTTCCTGGGGCCAACGTCCTGACTTTC
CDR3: CASSLSRVPGANVLTF